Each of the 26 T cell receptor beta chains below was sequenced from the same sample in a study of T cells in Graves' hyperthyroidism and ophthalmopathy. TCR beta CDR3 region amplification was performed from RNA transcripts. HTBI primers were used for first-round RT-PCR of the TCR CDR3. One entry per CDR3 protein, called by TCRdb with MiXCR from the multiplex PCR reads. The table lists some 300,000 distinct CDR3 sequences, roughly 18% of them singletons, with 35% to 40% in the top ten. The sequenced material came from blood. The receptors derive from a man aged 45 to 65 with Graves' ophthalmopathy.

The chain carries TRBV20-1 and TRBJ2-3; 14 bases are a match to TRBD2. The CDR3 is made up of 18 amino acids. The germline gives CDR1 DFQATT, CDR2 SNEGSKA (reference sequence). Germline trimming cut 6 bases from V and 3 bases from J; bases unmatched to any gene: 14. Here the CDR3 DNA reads TGCAGTGCCCAGAAGGGACTAGCGGGAGTGAGAGGTACAGATACGCAGTATTTT. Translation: CSAQKGLAGVRGTDTQYF.

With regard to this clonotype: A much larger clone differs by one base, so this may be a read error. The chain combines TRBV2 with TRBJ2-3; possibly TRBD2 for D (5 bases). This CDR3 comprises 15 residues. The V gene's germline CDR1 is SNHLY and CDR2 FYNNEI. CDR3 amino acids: CAGRREGSSTDTQYF. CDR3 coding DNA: TGTGCCGGCAGAAGAGAGGGAAGTAGCACAGATACGCAGTATTTT.

The chain's CDR3 is CASSSSGTSGIYEQYF. As DNA, the CDR3 is TGTGCCAGCAGTTCATCCGGGACTAGCGGGATATACGAGCAGTACTTC. This chain connects TRBV27 to TRBJ2-7, with 13 bases aligning to TRBD2. The V and J ends lost 4 bases and 4 bases, in that order; junction bases with no gene match: 7. Germline V gene sequence: CDR1 MNHEY, CDR2 SMNVEV (reference sequence). This CDR3 spans 16 amino acids.

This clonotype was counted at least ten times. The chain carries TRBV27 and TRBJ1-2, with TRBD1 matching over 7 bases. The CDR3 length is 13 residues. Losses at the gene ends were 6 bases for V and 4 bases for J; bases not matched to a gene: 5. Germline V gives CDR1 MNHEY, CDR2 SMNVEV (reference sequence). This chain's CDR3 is CASRTTGVYGYTF. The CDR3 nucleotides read TGTGCCAGCAGAACTACAGGGGTCTATGGCTACACCTTC.

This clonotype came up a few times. CDR3 sequence: CASSLPRQETQYF. The CDR3 region has the DNA TGTGCCAGCAGTTTGCCCAGGCAGGAGACCCAGTACTTC. The V and J genes are TRBV6-1 and TRBJ2-5; D uncertain. CDR1 MNHNS and CDR2 SASEGT come from the germline V gene. The germline V and J ends were trimmed by 5 bases and 5 bases, with 12 bases remaining between them. The CDR3 spans 13 residues.

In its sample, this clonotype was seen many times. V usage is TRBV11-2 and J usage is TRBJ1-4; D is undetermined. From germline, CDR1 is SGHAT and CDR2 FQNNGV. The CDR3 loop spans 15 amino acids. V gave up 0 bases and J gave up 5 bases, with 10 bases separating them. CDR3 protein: CASSLEGTANEKLFF. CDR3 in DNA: TGTGCCAGCAGCTTAGAAGGTACCGCGAATGAAAAACTGTTTTTT.

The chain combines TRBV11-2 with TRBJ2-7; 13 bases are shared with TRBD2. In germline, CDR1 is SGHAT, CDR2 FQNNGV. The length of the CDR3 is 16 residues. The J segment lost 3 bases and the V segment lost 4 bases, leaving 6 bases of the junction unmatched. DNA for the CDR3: TGTGCCAGCAGCTCTGGGACTAGCGGGAAGGGCTACGAGCAGTACTTC. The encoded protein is CASSSGTSGKGYEQYF.

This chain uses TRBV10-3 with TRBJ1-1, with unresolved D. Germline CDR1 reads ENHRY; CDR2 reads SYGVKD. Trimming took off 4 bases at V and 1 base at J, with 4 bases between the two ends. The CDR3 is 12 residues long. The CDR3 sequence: CAISAKNTEAFF. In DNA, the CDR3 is TGTGCCATCAGTGCCAAGAACACTGAAGCTTTCTTT.

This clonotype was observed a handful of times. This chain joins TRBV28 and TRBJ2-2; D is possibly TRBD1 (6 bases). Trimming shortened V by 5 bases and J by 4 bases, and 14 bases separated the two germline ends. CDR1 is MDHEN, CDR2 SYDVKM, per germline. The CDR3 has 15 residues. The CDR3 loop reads CASSPQGSGTGELFF. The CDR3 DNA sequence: TGTGCCAGCAGTCCCCAGGGGTCTGGCACCGGGGAGCTGTTTTTT.

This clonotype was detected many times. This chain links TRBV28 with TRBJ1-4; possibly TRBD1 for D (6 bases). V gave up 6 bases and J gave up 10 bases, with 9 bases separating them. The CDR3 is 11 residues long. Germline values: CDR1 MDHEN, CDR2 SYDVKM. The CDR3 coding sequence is TGTGCCAGCAGACTAGGGGGAAAACTGTTTTTT. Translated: CASRLGGKLFF. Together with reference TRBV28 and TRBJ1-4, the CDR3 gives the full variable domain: DVKVTQSSRYLVKRTGEKVFLECVQDMDHENMFWYRQDPGLGLRLIYFSYDVKMKEKGDIPEGYSVSREKKERFSLILESASTNQTSMYLCASRLGGKLFFGSGTQLSVL.

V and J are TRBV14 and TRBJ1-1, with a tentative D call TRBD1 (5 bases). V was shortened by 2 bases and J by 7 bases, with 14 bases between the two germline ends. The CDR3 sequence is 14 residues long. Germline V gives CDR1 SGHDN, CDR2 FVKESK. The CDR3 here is CASSQLRGRGEAFF. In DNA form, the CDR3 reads TGTGCCAGCAGCCAACTCCGGGGGAGGGGTGAAGCTTTCTTT. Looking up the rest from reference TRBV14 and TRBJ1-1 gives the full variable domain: EAGVTQFPSHSVIEKGQTVTLRCDPISGHDNLYWYRRVMGKEIKFLLHFVKESKQDESGMPNNRFLAERTGGTYSTLKVQPAELEDSGVYFCASSQLRGRGEAFFGQGTRLTVV.

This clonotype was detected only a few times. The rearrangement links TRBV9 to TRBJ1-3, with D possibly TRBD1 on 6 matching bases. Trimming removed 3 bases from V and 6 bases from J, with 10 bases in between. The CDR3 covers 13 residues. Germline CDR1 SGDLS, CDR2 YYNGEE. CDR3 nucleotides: TGTGCCAGCAGCGCAGGGGCGGAAAACACCATATATTTT. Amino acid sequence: CASSAGAENTIYF.

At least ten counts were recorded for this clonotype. In nucleotides, the CDR3 is TGCGCCAGCAGCCCGGGGGGCGCGTCCGGGGAGCTGTTTTTT. It translates to CASSPGGASGELFF. This rearrangement joins TRBV5-1 to TRBJ2-2; weak D call: TRBD2 (7 bases). Germline CDR1 reads SGHRS; CDR2 reads YFSETQ. This CDR3 has 14 residues. Trimming took 4 bases from V and 6 from J, leaving 13 bases between them.

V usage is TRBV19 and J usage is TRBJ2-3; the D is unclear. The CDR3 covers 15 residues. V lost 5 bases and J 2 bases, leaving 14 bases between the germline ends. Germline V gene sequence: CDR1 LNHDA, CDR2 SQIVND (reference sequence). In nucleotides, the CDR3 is TGTGCCAGTAGTTTTATACCCGCCAACACAGATACGCAGTATTTT. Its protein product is CASSFIPANTDTQYF.

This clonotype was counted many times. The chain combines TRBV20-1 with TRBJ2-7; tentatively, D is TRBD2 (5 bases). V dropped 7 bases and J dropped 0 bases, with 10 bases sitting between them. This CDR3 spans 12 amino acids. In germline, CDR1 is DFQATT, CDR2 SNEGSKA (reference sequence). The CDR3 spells CSGVGASYEQYF. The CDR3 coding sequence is TGCAGTGGAGTGGGAGCCTCCTACGAGCAGTACTTC.

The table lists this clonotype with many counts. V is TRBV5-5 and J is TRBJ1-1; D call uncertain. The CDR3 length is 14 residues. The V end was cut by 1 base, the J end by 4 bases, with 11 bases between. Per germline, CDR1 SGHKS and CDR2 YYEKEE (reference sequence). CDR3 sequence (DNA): TGTGCCAGCAGCTTGATACTTGGAAGCACTGAAGCTTTCTTT. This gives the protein CASSLILGSTEAFF.

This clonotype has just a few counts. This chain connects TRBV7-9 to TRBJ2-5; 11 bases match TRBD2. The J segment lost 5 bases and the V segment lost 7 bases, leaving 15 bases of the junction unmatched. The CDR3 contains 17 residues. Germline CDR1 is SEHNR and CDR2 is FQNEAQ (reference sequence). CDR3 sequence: CASTGISGRAGGETQYF. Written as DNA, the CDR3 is TGTGCCAGCACCGGTATTAGCGGGAGGGCCGGCGGGGAGACCCAGTACTTC.

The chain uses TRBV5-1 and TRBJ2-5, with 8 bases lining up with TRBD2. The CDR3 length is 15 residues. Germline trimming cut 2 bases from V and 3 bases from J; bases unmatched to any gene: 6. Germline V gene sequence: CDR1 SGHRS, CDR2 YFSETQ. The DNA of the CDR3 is TGCGCCAGCAGCTTCAATCCGGGAGGGGAAGAGACCCAGTACTTC. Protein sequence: CASSFNPGGEETQYF.

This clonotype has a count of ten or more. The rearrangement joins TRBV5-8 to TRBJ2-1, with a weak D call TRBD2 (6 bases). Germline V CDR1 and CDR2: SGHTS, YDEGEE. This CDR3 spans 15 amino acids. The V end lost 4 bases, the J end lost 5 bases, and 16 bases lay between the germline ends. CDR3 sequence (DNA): TGTGCCAGCAGCCTCGGAGGGACGGCAAACAATGAGCAGTTCTTC. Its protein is CASSLGGTANNEQFF. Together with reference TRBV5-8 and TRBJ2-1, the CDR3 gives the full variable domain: EAGVTQSPTHLIKTRGQQATLRCSPISGHTSVYWYQQALGLGLQFLLWYDEGEERNRGNFPPRFSGRQFPNYSSELNVNALELEDSALYLCASSLGGTANNEQFFGPGTRLTVL.

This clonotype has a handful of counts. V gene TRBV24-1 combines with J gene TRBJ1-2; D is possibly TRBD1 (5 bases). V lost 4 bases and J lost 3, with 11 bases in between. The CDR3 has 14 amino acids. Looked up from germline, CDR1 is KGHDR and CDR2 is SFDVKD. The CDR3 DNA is TGTGCCACCAGTGACCCCGGGGCCCACTATGGCTACACCTTC. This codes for CATSDPGAHYGYTF.

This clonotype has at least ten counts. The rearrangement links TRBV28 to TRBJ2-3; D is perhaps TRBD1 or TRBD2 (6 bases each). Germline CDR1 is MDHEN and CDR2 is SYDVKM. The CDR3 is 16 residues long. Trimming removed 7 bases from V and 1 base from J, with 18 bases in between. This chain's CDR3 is CASTLGGRQGTDTQYF. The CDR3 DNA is TGTGCCAGCACCCTAGGGGGGAGACAGGGCACAGATACGCAGTATTTT. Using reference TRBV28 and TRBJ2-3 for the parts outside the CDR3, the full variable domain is DVKVTQSSRYLVKRTGEKVFLECVQDMDHENMFWYRQDPGLGLRLIYFSYDVKMKEKGDIPEGYSVSREKKERFSLILESASTNQTSMYLCASTLGGRQGTDTQYFGPGTRLTVL.

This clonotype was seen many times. The CDR3 here is CASSLRLSSYNEQFF. CDR3 sequence (DNA): TGTGCCAGCAGCTTAAGGCTCTCCTCCTACAATGAGCAGTTCTTC. The chain uses TRBV11-2 and TRBJ2-1; D not resolved. The ends were cut back, 2 bases at V and 0 bases at J, with 8 bases in the middle. The CDR3 sequence is 15 residues long. Germline values: CDR1 SGHAT, CDR2 FQNNGV.

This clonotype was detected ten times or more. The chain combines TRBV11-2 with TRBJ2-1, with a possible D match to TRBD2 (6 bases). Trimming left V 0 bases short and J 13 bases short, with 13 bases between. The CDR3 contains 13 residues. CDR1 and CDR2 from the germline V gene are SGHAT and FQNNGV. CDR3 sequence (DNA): TGTGCCAGCAGCTTAGATTCGCTAGCGAAACAGTTCTTC. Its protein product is CASSLDSLAKQFF. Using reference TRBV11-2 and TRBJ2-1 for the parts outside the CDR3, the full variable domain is EAGVAQSPRYKIIEKRQSVAFWCNPISGHATLYWYQQILGQGPKLLIQFQNNGVVDDSQLPKDRFSAERLKGVDSTLKIQPAKLEDSAVYLCASSLDSLAKQFFGPGTRLTVL.

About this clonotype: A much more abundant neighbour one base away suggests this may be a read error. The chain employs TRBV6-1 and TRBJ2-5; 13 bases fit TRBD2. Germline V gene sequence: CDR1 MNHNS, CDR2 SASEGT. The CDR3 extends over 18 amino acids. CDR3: CASSEKVKGLAGKETQCF. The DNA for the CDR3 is TGTGCCAGCAGTGAAAAGGTTAAGGGACTAGCGGGAAAAGAGACCCAGTGCTTC.

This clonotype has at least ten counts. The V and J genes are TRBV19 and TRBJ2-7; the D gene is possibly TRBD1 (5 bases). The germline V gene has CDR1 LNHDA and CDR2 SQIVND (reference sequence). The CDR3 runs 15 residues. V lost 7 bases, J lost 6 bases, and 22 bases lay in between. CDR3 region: CASTPELTWGSEQYF. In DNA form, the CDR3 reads TGTGCCAGTACCCCGGAGCTCACCTGGGGCTCCGAGCAGTACTTC. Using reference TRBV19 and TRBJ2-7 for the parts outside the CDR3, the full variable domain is DGGITQSPKYLFRKEGQNVTLSCEQNLNHDAMYWYRQDPGQGLRLIYYSQIVNDFQKGDIAEGYSVSREKKESFPLTVTSAQKNPTAFYLCASTPELTWGSEQYFGPGTRLTVT.

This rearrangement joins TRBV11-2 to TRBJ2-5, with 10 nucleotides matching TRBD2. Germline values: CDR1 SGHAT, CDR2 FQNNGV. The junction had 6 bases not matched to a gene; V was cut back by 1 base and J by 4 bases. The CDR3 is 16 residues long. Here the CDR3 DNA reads TGTGCCAGCAGCTTAGTGGCTAGCGGGAGACGAGAGACCCAGTACTTC. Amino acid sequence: CASSLVASGRRETQYF. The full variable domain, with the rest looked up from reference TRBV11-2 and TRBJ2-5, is EAGVAQSPRYKIIEKRQSVAFWCNPISGHATLYWYQQILGQGPKLLIQFQNNGVVDDSQLPKDRFSAERLKGVDSTLKIQPAKLEDSAVYLCASSLVASGRRETQYFGPGTRLLVL.